This is a list of T cell receptor beta chains from one sample in a study of OX40 agonist ivuxolimab in advanced cancers. Using immunoSEQ multiplex PCR, the repertoire was profiled, and TCRdb retains in-frame clones only, with some absent. Of some 41,000 clones in the sample, about 89% were seen once. The sample in question was CD4+ or CD8+ T cells sorted from blood, obtained in a trial of the OX40 agonist ivuxolimab. The source of these receptors is an adult with an advanced solid tumor such as melanoma, head and neck, liver or kidney cancer. Each CDR3 is given with its conserved first and last residue. Fields, in order: clone size, J gene, D gene, V gene, CDR3 protein, CDR3 DNA. The D gene is left open where the match is weak. Expanded clones get a size class; other rows say once, few or many, or leave the size out.

NA	TRBJ2-7	NA	TRBV4-1	CASSHLPAGRQRHYEQYF	TGCGCCAGCAGCCACCTCCCTGCGGGGAGACAGAGACACTACGAGCAGTACTTC
NA	TRBJ2-5	NA	TRBV5-4	CASSSGARETQYF	TGTGCCAGCAGCTCCGGGGCCAGAGAGACCCAGTACTTC
once	TRBJ1-5	TRBD1	TRBV28	CASSPTTGGAGQPQHF	TGTGCCAGCAGTCCCACGACAGGGGGCGCGGGTCAGCCCCAGCATTTT
NA	TRBJ2-7	TRBD2	TRBV15	CATRTTSGNYEQYF	TGTGCCACCAGGACGACTAGCGGAAACTACGAGCAGTACTTC
NA	TRBJ2-7	TRBD1	TRBV28	CASSLLLPWDSGYEQYF	TGTGCCAGCAGTTTGTTGCTGCCCTGGGACAGCGGCTACGAGCAGTACTTC
NA	TRBJ1-5	NA	TRBV18	CASSPPGDQPQHF	TGTGCCAGCTCACCCCCAGGGGATCAGCCCCAGCATTTT
NA	TRBJ1-6	TRBD1	TRBV28	CASSSYLPQGSRHSPLHF	TGTGCCAGCAGTTCATATTTGCCACAGGGGTCGCGGCATTCACCCCTCCACTTT
NA	TRBJ2-2	NA	TRBV7-9	CASSLVGTMGGELFF	TGTGCCAGCAGCTTAGTGGGCACCATGGGCGGGGAGCTGTTTTTT
NA	TRBJ2-3	NA	TRBV7-3	CASSLTGSRTDTQYF	TGTGCCAGCAGCTTAACAGGCAGCCGCACAGATACGCAGTATTTT
NA	TRBJ2-1	NA	TRBV7-9	CASSLHEQFF	TGTGCCAGCAGCTTACATGAGCAGTTCTTC
NA	TRBJ2-1	TRBD2	TRBV11-2	CASSLESSGRLFF	TGTGCCAGCAGCTTAGAAAGTAGCGGGAGGCTATTCTTC
NA	TRBJ2-5	NA	TRBV27	CASSSPSLIGRQETQYF	TGTGCCAGCAGTTCCCCCTCCCTGATAGGGAGGCAAGAGACCCAGTACTTC
NA	TRBJ2-3	NA	TRBV27	CASSFAPLGTDTQYF	TGTGCCAGCAGTTTCGCCCCATTGGGCACAGATACGCAGTATTTT
NA	TRBJ2-7	TRBD2	TRBV15	CATSRRLAGFDEQYF	TGTGCCACCAGCAGGAGACTAGCGGGGTTCGACGAGCAGTACTTC
NA	TRBJ2-7	NA	TRBV23-1	CASSQSNRECSDEQYF	TGCGCCAGCAGTCAGTCCAACAGGGAATGTTCAGACGAGCAGTACTTC
NA	TRBJ1-3	NA	TRBV28	CASRPPTYGNTIYF	TGTGCCAGCAGACCTCCCACCTATGGAAACACCATATATTTT
NA	TRBJ2-1	TRBD2	TRBV9	CASSATVGTTYNEQFF	TGTGCCAGCAGCGCGACAGTGGGGACTACCTACAATGAGCAGTTCTTC
NA	TRBJ2-1	NA	TRBV6-4	CASSRNRANEQFF	TGTGCCAGCAGTCGTAATAGGGCCAATGAGCAGTTCTTC
NA	TRBJ2-7	NA	TRBV6-5	CASSYSSYEQYF	TGTGCCAGCAGTTACTCGTCATACGAGCAGTACTTC
NA	TRBJ2-3	NA	TRBV5-5	CASSLDSNTDTQYF	TGTGCCAGCAGCTTGGACAGCAACACAGATACGCAGTATTTT